A selection of T cell receptor beta chains follows, all from one sample in a study of neurological immune-mediated disorders. One entry per CDR3 protein results from TCRdb running MiXCR on the 5' RACE reads. The sample lists about 66,000 distinct CDR3 sequences, around 3.3% occurring once. The sequenced sample consisted of PBMCs. The receptors were gathered from a man aged 40-49 years with multiple sclerosis. CDR3s include the opening cysteine and the closing phenylalanine or tryptophan. A D gene is named only where the DNA matches it firmly. Some rows have no size entry. The others give once, few or many, or a class for an expanded clone.

abundance	v_gene	d_gene	j_gene	CDR3nt	CDR3aa
NA	TRBV12-3/TRBV12-4	NA	TRBJ2-1	TGTGCCAGCTCCAGTGGGGACGGATACAATGAGCAGTTCTTC	CASSSGDGYNEQFF
many	TRBV7-3	TRBD1	TRBJ2-5	TGTGCCAGCAGCTTGGGACAGGGGCGGGGTCCCCAAGAGACCCAGTACTTC	CASSLGQGRGPQETQYF
many	TRBV24-1	NA	TRBJ2-1	TGTGCCACCAGAAACCAGGGTTGGGGCTCCTACAATGAGCAGTTCTTC	CATRNQGWGSYNEQFF
many	TRBV20-1	TRBD2	TRBJ2-3	TGCAGTGCCATCTCTCCAGCGGGGGGCACAGATACGCAGTATTTT	CSAISPAGGTDTQYF
many	TRBV5-1	NA	TRBJ1-1	TGCGCCAGCAGTTACTCGAAGGACACTGAAGCTTTCTTT	CASSYSKDTEAFF
many	TRBV29-1	NA	TRBJ1-4	TGCAGCGTTGAAGTGATGGGGGAGAATGAAAAACTGTTTTTT	CSVEVMGENEKLFF
many	TRBV12-3/TRBV12-4	NA	TRBJ1-1	TGTGCCAGCTCCGCCAGTCGGGGAGGGGACACTGAAGCTTTCTTT	CASSASRGGDTEAFF
many	TRBV5-1	TRBD1	TRBJ1-1	TGCGCCAGCAGCTTGGGGACAGGGGGCGTGAACACTGAAGCTTTCTTT	CASSLGTGGVNTEAFF
many	TRBV7-9	TRBD2	TRBJ2-1	TGTGCCAGCAGCTCTGGGACTAGCGAGTACAATGAGCAGTTCTTC	CASSSGTSEYNEQFF
many	TRBV5-6	TRBD2	TRBJ2-1	TGTGCCAGCAGCTCCCTCACTAGCGGGATCTACAATGAGCAGTTCTTC	CASSSLTSGIYNEQFF
many	TRBV5-6	NA	TRBJ2-1	TGTGCCAGCAAAACAGGGTCCTACAATGAGCAGTTCTTC	CASKTGSYNEQFF
many	TRBV12-3/TRBV12-4	NA	TRBJ1-2	TGTGCCAGCAGTGTACAGGGTGTGAAGATTGGCTACACCTTC	CASSVQGVKIGYTF
many	TRBV3-1	NA	TRBJ1-5	TGTGCCAGCAGCCTACCCAGGGGGCCCCAGCATTTT	CASSLPRGPQHF
many	TRBV6-6	NA	TRBJ2-5	TGTGCCAGCCGAGACCCCTTTCCGGAGACCCAGTACTTC	CASRDPFPETQYF
many	TRBV7-9	NA	TRBJ2-1	TGTGCCAGCAGCCCCGTCCCCCCGTCTGAGCAGTTCTTC	CASSPVPPSEQFF
many	TRBV12-3/TRBV12-4	NA	TRBJ1-2	TGTGCCAGCAGTACCCGAGGAGGGGGGGTCTCTGGCTACACCTTC	CASSTRGGGVSGYTF
many	TRBV5-6	NA	TRBJ1-4	TGTGCCAGCAGCCCAGGACGGACCTACGAAAAACTGTTTTTT	CASSPGRTYEKLFF
many	TRBV5-1	NA	TRBJ1-1	TGCGCCAGCAGCTTGGCACAGGCGAGTGAAGCTTTCTTT	CASSLAQASEAFF
many	TRBV7-9	NA	TRBJ2-3	TGTGCCAGCAGCTACAACACAGATACGCAGTATTTT	CASSYNTDTQYF
many	TRBV12-3/TRBV12-4	TRBD1	TRBJ2-7	TGTGCCAGCAGCCGACAGGGCTTGTACTACGAGCAGTACTTC	CASSRQGLYYEQYF
many	TRBV10-3	NA	TRBJ2-7	TGTGCCATTACGCGCGGGGGCCCATCCTACGAGCAGTACTTC	CAITRGGPSYEQYF
many	TRBV7-9	NA	TRBJ1-2	TGTGCCAGCAGCTTCCGACCAGGGTCCCCTAACTATGGCTACACCTTC	CASSFRPGSPNYGYTF
many	TRBV5-1	TRBD1	TRBJ1-3	TGCGCCAGCAGGTTGACAGGGGATGGAAACACCATATATTTT	CASRLTGDGNTIYF
many	TRBV5-1	NA	TRBJ2-5	TGCGCCAGCAGCGCCGGACTGTCCGGGGAGACCCAGTACTTC	CASSAGLSGETQYF
many	TRBV3-1	TRBD1	TRBJ2-1	TGTGCCAGCAGCCAATCATCAGGACAGGGGACCAATGAGCAGTTCTTC	CASSQSSGQGTNEQFF
many	TRBV5-1	NA	TRBJ1-3	TGCGCCAGCAGCCTTGAGCCCCGCTCTGGAAACACCATATATTTT	CASSLEPRSGNTIYF
many	TRBV7-9	NA	TRBJ1-5	TGTGCCAGCAGCCCTATCTTGCCTGACAGTAATCAGCCCCAGCATTTT	CASSPILPDSNQPQHF
many	TRBV5-1	TRBD1	TRBJ1-6	TGCGCCAGCAGCGCCCGGGACAGCGATAATTCACCCCTCCACTTT	CASSARDSDNSPLHF
many	TRBV10-1	NA	TRBJ1-5	TGCGCCAATAATGGGCAGCCCCAGCATTTT	CANNGQPQHF
many	TRBV12-3/TRBV12-4	NA	TRBJ1-2	TGTGCCAGCAGTTTCTGGGGCCAGGGGACCGGCTACACCTTC	CASSFWGQGTGYTF
many	TRBV9	NA	TRBJ2-5	TGTGCCAGCAGCCCCGGAGGGATACAAGAGACCCAGTACTTC	CASSPGGIQETQYF
many	TRBV29-1	NA	TRBJ2-5	TGCAGCGCCGGACGGATGCAAGAGACCCAGTACTTC	CSAGRMQETQYF
many	TRBV5-1	NA	TRBJ2-7	TGCGCCAGCAGCTTGCCGGGGGCAGACGAGCAGTACTTC	CASSLPGADEQYF
many	TRBV29-1	TRBD1	TRBJ2-1	TGCAGCGTGGGACAGTCATGGAATTACAATGAGCAGTTCTTC	CSVGQSWNYNEQFF
many	TRBV5-5	NA	TRBJ1-4	TGTGCCAGCAGCTTGGTGGCCGGGAATGAAAAACTGTTTTTT	CASSLVAGNEKLFF
many	TRBV12-3/TRBV12-4	NA	TRBJ1-1	TGTGCCAGCAGTTACGCCATTAGGAACACTGAAGCTTTCTTT	CASSYAIRNTEAFF
many	TRBV12-3/TRBV12-4	NA	TRBJ1-5	TGTGCCAGCAGTTTTACAGATAGCAATCAGCCCCAGCATTTT	CASSFTDSNQPQHF
medium-sized	TRBV5-1	NA	TRBJ2-5	TGCGCCAGCTTAGACCCCAGTTTGGAAGAGACCCAGTACTTC	CASLDPSLEETQYF
many	TRBV11-3	NA	TRBJ2-3	TGTGCCAGCAGCGCGAGTGGAACAGATACGCAGTATTTT	CASSASGTDTQYF
many	TRBV5-1	NA	TRBJ1-2	TGCGCCAGCAGCTCCGAGGGTTTCGGTGGCTACACCTTC	CASSSEGFGGYTF
many	TRBV7-9	NA	TRBJ2-7	TGTGCCAGCAGCTTAGCGCTTCATAACTACGAGCAGTACTTC	CASSLALHNYEQYF
NA	TRBV7-9	NA	TRBJ1-4	TGTGCCAGCAGCGCCACTTCCTCAGTTGGTGAAAAACTGTTTTTT	CASSATSSVGEKLFF